This TCR beta chain was sequenced during a study of blood T cells in healthy people across ages. The second PCR ran about 6 to 11 cycles with a sample-barcoded 5' primer and J-beta primers. TCRdb re-called the 5' RACE reads through MiXCR, storing one row per CDR3 protein. Of 890,000 or so distinct CDR3 sequences listed, about 59% are singletons. Overall study results and limits: Naive T cell percentage showed a strong correlation with the diversity of TCR beta.

Worth noting for this clonotype: The antigen remains unidentified.

V was clipped by 4 bases and J by 2 bases, with 19 bases between them. CDR1 and CDR2 (germline): SGHRS, YFSETQ. The CDR3 runs 16 residues. They isolated at least 7 million PBMCs from each sample. Sequenced material: blood. The rearrangement joins TRBV5-1 to TRBJ2-7, with a possible D match to TRBD1 (6 bases). The sequence was collected from a man aged 25 to 40 in good health. The CDR3 region is CASSTHTGIQPYEQYF. In DNA form, the CDR3 reads TGCGCCAGCAGCACCCATACAGGGATCCAACCCTACGAGCAGTACTTC.